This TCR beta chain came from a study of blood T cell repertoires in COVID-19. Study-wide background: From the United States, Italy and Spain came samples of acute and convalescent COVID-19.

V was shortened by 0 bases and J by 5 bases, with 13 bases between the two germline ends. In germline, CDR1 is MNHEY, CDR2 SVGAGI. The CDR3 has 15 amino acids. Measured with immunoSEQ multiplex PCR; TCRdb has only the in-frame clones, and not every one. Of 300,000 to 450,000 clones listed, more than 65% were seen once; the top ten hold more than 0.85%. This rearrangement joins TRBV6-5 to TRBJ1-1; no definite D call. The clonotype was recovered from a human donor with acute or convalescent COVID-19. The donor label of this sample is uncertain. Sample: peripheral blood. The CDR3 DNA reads TGTGCCAGCAGTTACTCGAGCGGCTTTGGGACTGAAGCTTTCTTT. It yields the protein CASSYSSGFGTEAFF.